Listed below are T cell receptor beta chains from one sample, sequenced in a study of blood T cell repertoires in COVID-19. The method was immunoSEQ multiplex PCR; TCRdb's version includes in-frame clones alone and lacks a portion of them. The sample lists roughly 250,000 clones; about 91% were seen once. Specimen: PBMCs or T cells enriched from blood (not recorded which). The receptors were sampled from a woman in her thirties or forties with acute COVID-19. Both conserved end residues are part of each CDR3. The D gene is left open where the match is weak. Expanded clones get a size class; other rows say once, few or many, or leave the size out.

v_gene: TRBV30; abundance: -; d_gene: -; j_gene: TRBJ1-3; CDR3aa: CAWSGRHRSSGNTIYF; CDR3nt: TGTGCCTGGAGTGGAAGGCACCGGAGCTCTGGAAACACCATATATTTT
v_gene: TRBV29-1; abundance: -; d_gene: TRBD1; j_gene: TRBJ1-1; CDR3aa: CSGGQGNTEAFF; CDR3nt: TGCAGCGGGGGACAGGGTAACACTGAAGCTTTCTTT
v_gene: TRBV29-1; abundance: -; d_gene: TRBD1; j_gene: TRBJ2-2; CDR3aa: CSVDGQGGTGELFF; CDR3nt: TGCAGCGTTGATGGACAGGGGGGCACCGGGGAGCTGTTTTTT
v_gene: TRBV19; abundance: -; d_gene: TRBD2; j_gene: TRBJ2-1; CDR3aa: CASRPPGLAGLSEQFF; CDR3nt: TGTGCCAGTAGGCCGCCGGGACTAGCGGGACTAAGTGAGCAGTTCTTC
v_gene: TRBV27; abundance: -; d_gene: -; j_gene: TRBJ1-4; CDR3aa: CASRAGSTNEKLFF; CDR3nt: TGTGCCAGCAGAGCGGGGTCCACTAATGAAAAACTGTTTTTT
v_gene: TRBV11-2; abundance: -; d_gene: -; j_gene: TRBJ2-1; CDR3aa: CASSSPINEQFF; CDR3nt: TGTGCCAGCAGCTCCCCCATCAATGAGCAGTTCTTC
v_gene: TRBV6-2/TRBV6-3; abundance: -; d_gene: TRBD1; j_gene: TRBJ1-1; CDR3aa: CASSYPSEGQPNTEAFF; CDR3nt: TGTGCCAGCAGTTACCCCAGTGAGGGACAGCCGAACACTGAAGCTTTCTTT
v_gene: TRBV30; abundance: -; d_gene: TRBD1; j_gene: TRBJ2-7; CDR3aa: CAWRRGQLSYEQYF; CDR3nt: TGTGCCTGGAGACGGGGACAGCTTTCCTACGAGCAGTACTTC
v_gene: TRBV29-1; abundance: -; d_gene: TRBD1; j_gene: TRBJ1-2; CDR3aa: CSVPGQGEHGYTF; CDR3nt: TGCAGCGTCCCGGGACAGGGGGAACATGGCTACACCTTC
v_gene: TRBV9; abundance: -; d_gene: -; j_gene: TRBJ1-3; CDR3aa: CASSARHSSGNTIYF; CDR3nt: TGTGCCAGCAGCGCCCGACATAGCTCTGGAAACACCATATATTTT
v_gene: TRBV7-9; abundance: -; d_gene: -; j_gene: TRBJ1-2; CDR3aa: CASSRSGVTDYGYTF; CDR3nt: TGTGCCAGCAGCCGCTCAGGGGTGACAGACTATGGCTACACCTTC
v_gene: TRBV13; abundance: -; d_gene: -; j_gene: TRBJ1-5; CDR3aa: CASSFGYLGPQHF; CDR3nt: TGTGCCAGCAGCTTCGGGTATCTTGGGCCCCAGCATTTT
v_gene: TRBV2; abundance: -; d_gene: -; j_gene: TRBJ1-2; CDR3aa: CASSASRDYGYTF; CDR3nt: TGTGCCAGCTCTGCCTCCAGGGACTATGGCTACACCTTC
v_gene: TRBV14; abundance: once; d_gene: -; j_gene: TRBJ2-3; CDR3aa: CASSQVDSPGYTQYF; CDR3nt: TGTGCCAGCAGCCAAGTGGATAGCCCGGGGTATACGCAGTATTTT
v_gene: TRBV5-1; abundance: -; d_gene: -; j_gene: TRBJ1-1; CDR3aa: CASSLEEGGGTEAFF; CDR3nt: TGCGCCAGCAGCTTGGAAGAGGGAGGGGGGACTGAAGCTTTCTTT
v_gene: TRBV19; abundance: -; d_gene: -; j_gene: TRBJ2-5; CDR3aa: CASRRRAQAETQYF; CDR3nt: TGTGCCAGTAGAAGGAGGGCACAGGCGGAGACCCAGTACTTC
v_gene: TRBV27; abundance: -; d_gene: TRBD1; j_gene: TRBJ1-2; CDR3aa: CASSETGMLDNYGYTF; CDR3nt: TGTGCCAGCAGTGAGACAGGGATGCTTGATAACTATGGCTACACCTTC
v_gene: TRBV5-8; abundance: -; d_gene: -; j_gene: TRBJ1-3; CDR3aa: CASSFLRGSGNTIYF; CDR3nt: TGTGCCAGCAGCTTCCTTAGGGGTTCTGGAAACACCATATATTTT
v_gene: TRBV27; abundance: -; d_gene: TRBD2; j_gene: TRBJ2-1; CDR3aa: CASSFILGTSGNNEQFF; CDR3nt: TGTGCCAGCAGTTTTATCTTAGGGACTAGCGGTAACAATGAGCAGTTCTTC
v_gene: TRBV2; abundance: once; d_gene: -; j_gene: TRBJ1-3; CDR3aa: CASSDRSFSGNTIYF; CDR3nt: TGTGCCAGCAGTGATAGGAGCTTCTCTGGAAACACCATATATTTT
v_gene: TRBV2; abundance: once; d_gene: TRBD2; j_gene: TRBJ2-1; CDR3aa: CASSREGVEYNEQFF; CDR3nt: TGTGCCAGCAGCCGGGAGGGAGTGGAATACAATGAGCAGTTCTTC
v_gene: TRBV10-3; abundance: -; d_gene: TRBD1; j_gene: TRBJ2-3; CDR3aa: CAISESPGQGTDTQYF; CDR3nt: TGTGCCATCAGTGAGTCCCCGGGACAGGGCACAGATACGCAGTATTTT
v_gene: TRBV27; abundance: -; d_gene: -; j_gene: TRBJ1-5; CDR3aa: CASSLQINSNQPQHF; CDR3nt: TGTGCCAGCAGTCTCCAGATTAATAGCAATCAGCCCCAGCATTTT
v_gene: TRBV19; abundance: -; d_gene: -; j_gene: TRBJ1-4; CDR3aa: CASSRSAEVGEKLFF; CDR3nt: TGTGCCAGTAGTAGAAGTGCGGAGGTCGGAGAAAAACTGTTTTTT
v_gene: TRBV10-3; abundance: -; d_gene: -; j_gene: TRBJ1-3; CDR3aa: CAIGGGQGPSGNTIYF; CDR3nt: TGTGCCATCGGGGGGGGTCAGGGCCCCTCTGGAAACACCATATATTTT
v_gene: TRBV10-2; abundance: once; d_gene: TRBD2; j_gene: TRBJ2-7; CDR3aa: CASSDSGRAYEQYF; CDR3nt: TGCGCCAGCAGTGATAGCGGGAGAGCCTACGAGCAGTACTTC
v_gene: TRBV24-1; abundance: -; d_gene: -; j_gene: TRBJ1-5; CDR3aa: CATSDSAGTAGQPQHF; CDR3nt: TGTGCCACCAGTGATTCGGCGGGTACAGCGGGTCAGCCCCAGCATTTT
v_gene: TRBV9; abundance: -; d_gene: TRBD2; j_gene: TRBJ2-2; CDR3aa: CASSARLAASTGELFF; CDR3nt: TGTGCCAGCAGCGCAAGACTAGCAGCATCCACCGGGGAGCTGTTTTTT
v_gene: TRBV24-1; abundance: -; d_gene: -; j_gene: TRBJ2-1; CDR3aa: CATSDFSGADNEQFF; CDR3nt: TGTGCCACCAGTGATTTTTCTGGGGCAGACAATGAGCAGTTCTTC
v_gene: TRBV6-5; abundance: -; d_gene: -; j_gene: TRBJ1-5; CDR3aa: CASSHRGDQPQHF; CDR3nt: TGTGCCAGCAGCCATCGGGGGGATCAGCCCCAGCATTTT
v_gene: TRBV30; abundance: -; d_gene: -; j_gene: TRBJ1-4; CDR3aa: CASHPGATNEKLFF; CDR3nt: TGTGCCTCCCACCCAGGGGCGACTAATGAAAAACTGTTTTTT
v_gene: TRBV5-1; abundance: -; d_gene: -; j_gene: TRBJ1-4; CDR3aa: CASSLEEGPGEKLFF; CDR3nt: TGCGCCAGCAGCTTGGAGGAGGGGCCGGGGGAAAAACTGTTTTTT
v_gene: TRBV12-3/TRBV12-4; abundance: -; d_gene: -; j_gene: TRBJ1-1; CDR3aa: CASRSDGTEAFF; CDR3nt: TGTGCCAGCAGATCAGACGGGACTGAAGCTTTCTTT
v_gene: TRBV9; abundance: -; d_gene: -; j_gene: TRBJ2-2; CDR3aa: CASSPQRARDTGELFF; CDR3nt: TGTGCCAGCAGCCCCCAACGAGCGAGAGACACCGGGGAGCTGTTTTTT
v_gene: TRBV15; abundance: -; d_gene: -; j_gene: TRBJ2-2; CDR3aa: CATSIDRSAGELFF; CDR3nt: TGTGCCACCAGCATTGACAGGAGCGCCGGGGAGCTGTTTTTT
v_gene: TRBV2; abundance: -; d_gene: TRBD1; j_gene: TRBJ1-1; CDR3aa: CASGGQDEAFF; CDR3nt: TGTGCCAGCGGGGGACAGGATGAAGCTTTCTTT
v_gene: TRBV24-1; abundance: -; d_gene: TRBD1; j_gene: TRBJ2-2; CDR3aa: CATSDPRQGTGELFF; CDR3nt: TGTGCCACCAGTGATCCACGACAGGGGACCGGGGAGCTGTTTTTT
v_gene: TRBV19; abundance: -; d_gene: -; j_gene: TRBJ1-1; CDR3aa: CASSLRQDTEAFF; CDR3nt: TGTGCCAGTAGTCTGCGACAGGACACTGAAGCTTTCTTT
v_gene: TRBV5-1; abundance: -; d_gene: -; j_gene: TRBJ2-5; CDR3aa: CASSHPGLETQYF; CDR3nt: TGCGCCAGCAGCCATCCAGGGTTAGAGACCCAGTACTTC
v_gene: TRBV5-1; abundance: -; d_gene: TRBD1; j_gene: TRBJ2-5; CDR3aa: CASSLALQGESPQYF; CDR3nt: TGCGCCAGCAGCTTGGCCTTACAGGGGGAAAGTCCCCAGTACTTC
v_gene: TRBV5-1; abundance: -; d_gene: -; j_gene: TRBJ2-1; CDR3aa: CASSRDPGNEQFF; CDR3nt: TGCGCCAGCAGTCGCGACCCAGGGAATGAGCAGTTCTTC
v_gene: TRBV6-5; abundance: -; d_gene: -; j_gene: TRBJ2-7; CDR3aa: CASSPFRDEQYF; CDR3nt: TGTGCCAGCAGCCCATTCCGGGACGAGCAGTACTTC
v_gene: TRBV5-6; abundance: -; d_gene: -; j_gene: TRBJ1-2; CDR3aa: CASSRAQGISGYTF; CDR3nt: TGTGCCAGCAGCCGAGCTCAGGGGATCAGTGGCTACACCTTC
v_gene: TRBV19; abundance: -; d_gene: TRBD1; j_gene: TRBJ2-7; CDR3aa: CASSIGQGAYEQYF; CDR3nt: TGTGCCAGTAGTATCGGACAGGGGGCCTACGAGCAGTACTTC
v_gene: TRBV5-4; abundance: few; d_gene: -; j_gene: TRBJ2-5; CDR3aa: CASSLVMEETQYF; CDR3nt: TGTGCCAGCAGCTTGGTCATGGAGGAGACCCAGTACTTC